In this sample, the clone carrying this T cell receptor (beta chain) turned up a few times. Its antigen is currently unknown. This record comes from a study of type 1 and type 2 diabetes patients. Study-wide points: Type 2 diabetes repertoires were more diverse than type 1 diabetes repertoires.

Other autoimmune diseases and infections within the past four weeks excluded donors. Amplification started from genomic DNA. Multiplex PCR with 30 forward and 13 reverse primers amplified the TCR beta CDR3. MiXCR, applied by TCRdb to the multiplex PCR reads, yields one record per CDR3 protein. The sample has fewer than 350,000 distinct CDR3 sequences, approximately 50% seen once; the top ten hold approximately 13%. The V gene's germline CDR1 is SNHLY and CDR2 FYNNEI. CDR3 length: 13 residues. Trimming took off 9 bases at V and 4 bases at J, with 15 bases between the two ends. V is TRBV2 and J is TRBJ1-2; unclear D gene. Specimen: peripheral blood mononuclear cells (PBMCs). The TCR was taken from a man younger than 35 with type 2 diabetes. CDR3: CASVGPLGYGYTF. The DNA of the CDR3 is TGTGCCAGTGTAGGGCCTTTAGGCTATGGCTACACCTTC. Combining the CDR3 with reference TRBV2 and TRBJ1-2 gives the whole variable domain EPEVTQTPSHQVTQMGQEVILRCVPISNHLYFYWYRQILGQKVEFLVSFYNNEISEKSEIFDDQFSVERPDGSNFTLKIRSTKLEDSAMYFCASVGPLGYGYTFGSGTRLTVV.